Presented here are 7 T cell receptor beta chains from one specimen sequenced in a study of brain metastases from non-small cell lung cancer. The data were produced by immunoSEQ multiplex PCR, yet TCRdb's version contains in-frame clones alone and is incomplete. This table has roughly 3,900 clones, approximately 87% appearing once. Sequencing was carried out using primary lung tumor tissue. All receptors come from a donor at least 40 years old with non-small cell lung cancer.

This chain uses TRBV4-1 with TRBJ2-1; TRBD1 might be the D (6 bases). The V and J ends lost 1 base and 8 bases respectively, with 12 bases between them. The CDR3 has 14 amino acids. Germline CDR1 MGHRA, CDR2 YSYEKL. The CDR3 DNA sequence: TGCGCCAGCAGCCAAGGAAACAGGGTTTATGAGCAGTTCTTC. Its translation is CASSQGNRVYEQFF.

This chain links TRBV5-1 with TRBJ1-1; D is unresolved. This CDR3 contains 18 residues. CDR1 and CDR2 (germline): SGHRS, YFSETQ. V shed 4 bases and J shed 0 bases, with 22 bases lying between them. The CDR3 DNA is TGCGCCAGCAGCCCGGAGGACCTGTTCAGAGACTTGAACACTGAAGCTTTCTTT. It specifies CASSPEDLFRDLNTEAFF.

The chain has TRBV5-4 and TRBJ2-1; D perhaps matches TRBD2 (5 bases). Trimming removed 10 bases at V and 7 bases at J, with 21 bases between. The CDR3 length is 14 residues. From germline, CDR1 is SGHNT and CDR2 YYREEE (reference sequence). The CDR3 DNA reads TGTGCCTCCAGAAGGGCGGGCTTAGGGAATGAGCAGTTCTTC. Encoded protein: CASRRAGLGNEQFF.

This chain joins TRBV7-2 and TRBJ1-1; no clear D gene. The CDR3 length is 13 residues. V lost 2 bases and J lost 6, with 10 bases in between. CDR1 SGHTA and CDR2 FQGNSA come from the germline V gene. CDR3 in DNA: TGTGCCAGCAGCTTAAACATCAATTCTGAAGCTTTCTTT. This gives the protein CASSLNINSEAFF.

This clone was observed a handful of times. This sequence joins TRBV28 and TRBJ1-1; D gene ambiguous. CDR3 size: 16 residues. The germline V and J ends were trimmed by 4 bases and 0 bases, with 15 bases remaining between them. Germline CDR1 and CDR2: MDHEN and SYDVKM. CDR3 residues: CASSSPPQSLNTEAFF. The CDR3 bases are TGTGCCAGCAGTTCCCCCCCCCAATCGTTGAACACTGAAGCTTTCTTT.

This clone has just a few counts. CDR3 protein: CASSGEGYEQYF. CDR3 coding DNA: TGTGCCAGCAGTGGGGAGGGTTACGAGCAGTACTTC. V gene TRBV2 combines with J gene TRBJ2-7; 7 nucleotides agree with TRBD2. This CDR3 is 12 amino acids long. Unmatched junction bases numbered 1, after V lost 4 bases and J lost 4 bases. Germline V gene sequence: CDR1 SNHLY, CDR2 FYNNEI.

The chain links TRBV7-2 to TRBJ2-5, with a weak D call TRBD2 (5 bases). CDR3 length equals 14 residues. Deletions cut 4 bases from V and 4 bases from J, with 13 bases between. Germline CDR1 and CDR2: SGHTA and FQGNSA. CDR3 sequence: CASSSPPSRETQYF. The CDR3 DNA sequence: TGTGCCAGCAGCTCCCCGCCTAGCAGAGAGACCCAGTACTTC.